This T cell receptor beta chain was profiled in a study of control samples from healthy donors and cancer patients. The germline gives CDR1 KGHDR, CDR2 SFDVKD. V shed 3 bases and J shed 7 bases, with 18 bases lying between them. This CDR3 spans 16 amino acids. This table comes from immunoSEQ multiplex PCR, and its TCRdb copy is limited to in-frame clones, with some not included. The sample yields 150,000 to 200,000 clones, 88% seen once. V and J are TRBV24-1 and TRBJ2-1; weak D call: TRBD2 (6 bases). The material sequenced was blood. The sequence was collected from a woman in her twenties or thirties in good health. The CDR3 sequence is CATSDPPGTVPNEQFF. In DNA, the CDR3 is TGTGCCACCAGTGATCCGCCCGGGACTGTCCCTAATGAGCAGTTCTTC.